The 22 T cell receptor beta chains listed next were all sequenced from one sample in a study of shared T cell receptors in the human thymus. The protocol was immunoSEQ multiplex PCR, while the TCRdb copy is restricted to in-frame clones and leaves out a portion. The sample consists of hundreds of thousands of clones, 87% of them appearing once. This sample was also put to use in a study of human thymus T cells.

The sequenced material came from thymocytes. These receptors were obtained from a boy in the first two years of life with a congenital heart defect.

V and J are TRBV7-8 and TRBJ1-1; 8 bases line up with TRBD1. V lost 2 bases, J lost 3 bases, and 11 bases stayed unmatched. The germline gives CDR1 SGHVS, CDR2 FQNEAQ. The CDR3 is 17 residues long. CDR3 in DNA: TGTGCCAGCAGCTTAAGACAGGACAGGGATGGAGACACTGAAGCTTTCTTT. Protein sequence: CASSLRQDRDGDTEAFF.

V gene TRBV28 combines with J gene TRBJ2-1; 9 bases agree with TRBD2. The CDR3 spans 16 residues. J was trimmed by 8 bases and V by 1 base; bases with no gene match: 9. The germline V gene encodes CDR1 MDHEN and CDR2 SYDVKM. Here the CDR3 reads CASSLSLAGMGDEQFF. The CDR3 DNA sequence: TGTGCCAGCAGTTTATCCCTAGCGGGGATGGGCGATGAGCAGTTCTTC. Complete variable domain (other parts from reference TRBV28 and TRBJ2-1): DVKVTQSSRYLVKRTGEKVFLECVQDMDHENMFWYRQDPGLGLRLIYFSYDVKMKEKGDIPEGYSVSREKKERFSLILESASTNQTSMYLCASSLSLAGMGDEQFFGPGTRLTVL.

V is TRBV9 and J is TRBJ2-1; 13 nucleotides align to TRBD2. The CDR3 length is 22 residues. V was pared by 2 bases and J by 0 bases, with 17 bases of the junction left unmatched. Germline V gives CDR1 SGDLS, CDR2 YYNGEE. The CDR3, as DNA: TGTGCCAGCAGCGTGACGGATCAGGGACTAGCGGGGCCGGATGGCTCCTACAATGAGCAGTTCTTC. Protein: CASSVTDQGLAGPDGSYNEQFF.

J is TRBJ1-6 and V is TRBV7-9; D is uncertain. Per germline, CDR1 SEHNR and CDR2 FQNEAQ (reference sequence). The V end lost 5 bases, the J end lost 10 bases, and 21 bases lay between the germline ends. The CDR3 extends over 16 amino acids. CDR3 DNA: TGTGCCAGCAGCACCATCCCGCCCCAGGAAGGATCACCCCTCCACTTT. As protein: CASSTIPPQEGSPLHF.

This chain uses TRBV9 with TRBJ2-5; TRBD2 aligns across 10 bases. After removal of 0 bases from V and 1 base from J, the junction contained 6 bases not matched to a gene. This CDR3 has 17 residues. CDR1 is SGDLS, CDR2 YYNGEE, per germline. CDR3 sequence (DNA): TGTGCCAGCAGCGTAGGTAGAAGCGGGGGGGCCCAAGAGACCCAGTACTTC. Translated, it gives CASSVGRSGGAQETQYF. The whole variable domain, filled in from reference TRBV9 and TRBJ2-5, reads DSGVTQTPKHLITATGQRVTLRCSPRSGDLSVYWYQQSLDQGLQFLIQYYNGEERAKGNILERFSAQQFPDLHSELNLSSLELGDSALYFCASSVGRSGGAQETQYFGPGTRLLVL.

V and J are TRBV27 and TRBJ2-1; 8 nucleotides align to TRBD2. Germline values: CDR1 MNHEY, CDR2 SMNVEV (reference sequence). This CDR3 is built from 17 residues. The V gene end was trimmed by 6 bases and the J gene end by 9 bases; junction bases not matched to a gene: 19. The CDR3 sequence: CASSLIGKRGSVLEQFF. The CDR3 coding sequence is TGTGCCAGCAGCTTAATTGGAAAGCGGGGGAGCGTTCTTGAGCAGTTCTTC.

This chain joins TRBV7-6 and TRBJ2-3; tentative D call: TRBD1 (5 bases). Germline CDR1 and CDR2: SGHVS and FNYEAQ. Trimming shortened V by 5 bases and J by 4 bases, and 16 bases separated the two germline ends. This CDR3 spans 15 amino acids. The CDR3, as DNA: TGTGCCAGCAGCGTTACTCTTAGGGGTGCAGATACGCAGTATTTT. It is translated as CASSVTLRGADTQYF.

The chain employs TRBV10-2 and TRBJ2-6, with D tentatively TRBD1 (5 bases). CDR1 is WSHSY, CDR2 SAAADI, per germline. Trimming removed 7 bases at V and 0 bases at J, with 10 bases between. CDR3 length equals 15 residues. The CDR3 sequence is CASKGQTSGANVLTF. In nucleotides, the CDR3 is TGCGCCAGCAAGGGGCAGACCTCTGGGGCCAACGTCCTGACTTTC.

The rearrangement uses TRBV11-2 and TRBJ1-2, with D possibly being TRBD1 (5 bases). Germline CDR1 SGHAT, CDR2 FQNNGV. The V and J ends lost 1 base and 4 bases respectively, with 16 bases between them. The CDR3 consists of 16 residues. CDR3 protein: CASSLVPLGRAYGYTF. The CDR3 nucleotides read TGTGCCAGCAGCTTAGTTCCCTTGGGCAGGGCCTATGGCTACACCTTC.

The rearrangement uses TRBV27 and TRBJ1-1; 8 nucleotides agree with TRBD1. The CDR3 spans 18 residues. Per the germline V gene, CDR1 is MNHEY and CDR2 is SMNVEV (reference sequence). The V gene end was trimmed by 2 bases and the J gene end by 0 bases; junction bases not matched to a gene: 11. The CDR3 nucleotides read TGTGCCAGCAGTTTAGAACCGCAGGGGGCCACTATGAACACTGAAGCTTTCTTT. Its translation: CASSLEPQGATMNTEAFF.

The chain combines TRBV30 with TRBJ1-4, with TRBD1 matching 7 bases. CDR3 length: 14 residues. Germline V CDR1 and CDR2: GTSNPN, SVGIG (reference sequence). V gave up 5 bases and J gave up 0 bases; unmatched junction bases: 3. The CDR3 bases are TGTGCCTGGGGGGACAGTACAACTAATGAAAAACTGTTTTTT. Translating it yields CAWGDSTTNEKLFF.

The chain is built from TRBV30 and TRBJ2-1, with 11 bases matching TRBD2. The length of the CDR3 is 15 residues. Germline CDR1 GTSNPN, CDR2 SVGIG (reference sequence). Germline trimming cut 3 bases from V and 8 bases from J; bases unmatched to any gene: 9. CDR3 region: CAWRSPTSGSYEQFF. CDR3 nucleotide sequence: TGTGCCTGGAGATCTCCCACTAGCGGGAGCTATGAGCAGTTCTTC.

The J gene is TRBJ1-1, the V gene TRBV7-2; no clear D. The length of the CDR3 is 14 residues. Trimming removed 3 bases at V and 7 bases at J, with 15 bases between. The germline V gene encodes CDR1 SGHTA and CDR2 FQGNSA. As DNA, the CDR3 is TGTGCCAGCAGCTTTCCCGGGTTTTATGATGAAGCTTTCTTT. Translated, it gives CASSFPGFYDEAFF.

This clone has only one observation. V and J are TRBV5-3 and TRBJ2-7, with 8 bases lining up with TRBD1. TRBV5-3 is given ORF status, its function remaining uncertain. The V segment lost 1 base and the J segment 0 bases; nucleotides outside the gene matches: 6. The CDR3 covers 16 residues. The CDR3 sequence is CARSLSKQGDSYEQYF. The CDR3 bases are TGTGCCAGAAGCTTGAGTAAACAGGGGGACTCCTACGAGCAGTACTTC.

The chain joins TRBV25-1 to TRBJ1-1; possible D gene TRBD1, 5 bases. The V and J ends lost 3 bases and 11 bases respectively, with 16 bases between them. This CDR3 comprises 13 residues. The germline gives CDR1 MGHDK, CDR2 SYGVNS. CDR3 in amino acids: CASSESQGSIAFF. The CDR3 DNA follows: TGTGCCAGCAGTGAGAGCCAGGGATCGATCGCTTTCTTT.

J is TRBJ2-2 and V is TRBV28; the D gene is possibly TRBD1 (6 bases). V lost 8 bases, J lost 1 base, and 8 bases lay in between. The CDR3 sequence is 13 residues long. Germline V gene sequence: CDR1 MDHEN, CDR2 SYDVKM. The CDR3 nucleotides read TGTGCCAGCCAGGGGAGGAACACCGGGGAGCTGTTTTTT. This codes for CASQGRNTGELFF.

This clone has only a few counts. The rearrangement uses TRBV29-1 and TRBJ2-3, with D uncertain. CDR1 and CDR2 (germline): SQVTM, ANQGSEA. V was clipped by 3 bases and J by 6 bases, with 16 bases between them. This CDR3 has 14 amino acids. The CDR3 DNA follows: TGCAGCGTTGACCAACCTCGACATAGGGATACGCAGTATTTT. Protein: CSVDQPRHRDTQYF.

The chain joins TRBV7-9 to TRBJ2-3; 9 bases align to TRBD2. V lost 1 base, J lost 4 bases, and 3 bases stayed unmatched. From germline, CDR1 is SEHNR and CDR2 FQNEAQ (reference sequence). The length of the CDR3 is 15 residues. The CDR3: CASSLGTSDPDTQYF. The CDR3 DNA is TGTGCCAGCAGCTTAGGGACTAGCGATCCAGATACGCAGTATTTT. Full variable domain (outside the CDR3, taken from reference TRBV7-9 and TRBJ2-3): DTGVSQNPRHKITKRGQNVTFRCDPISEHNRLYWYRQTLGQGPEFLTYFQNEAQLEKSRLLSDRFSAERPKGSFSTLEIQRTEQGDSAMYLCASSLGTSDPDTQYFGPGTRLTVL.

The chain carries TRBV7-2 and TRBJ2-7, with 9 bases aligning to TRBD1. V shed 4 bases, J shed 2 bases, and the junction held 6 bases outside the gene matches. There are 15 residues in the CDR3. Germline CDR1 and CDR2: SGHTA and FQGNSA. The CDR3 region is CASSSSDRGAYEQYF. In nucleotides, the CDR3 is TGTGCCAGCAGCTCCTCGGACAGGGGAGCCTACGAGCAGTACTTC.

The chain joins TRBV4-3 to TRBJ1-2; D call uncertain. V was trimmed by 3 bases and J by 3 bases, leaving 8 bases between them. CDR3 length: 13 residues. Germline V gene sequence: CDR1 LGHNA, CDR2 YSLEER. The CDR3 DNA reads as TGCGCCAGCAGCCACGCGGGGTACTATGGCTACACCTTC. It encodes CASSHAGYYGYTF.

V usage is TRBV11-3 and J usage is TRBJ2-1; 10 bases agree with TRBD2. The V and J ends lost 5 bases and 4 bases, in that order; junction bases with no gene match: 2. The CDR3 has 14 residues. The germline V gene encodes CDR1 SGHNT and CDR2 YENEEA. The CDR3 sequence is CASSGTSEYNEQFF. The CDR3, as DNA: TGTGCCAGCAGCGGGACTAGCGAGTACAATGAGCAGTTCTTC.

The V gene is TRBV15, the J gene TRBJ2-1; 10 bases fit TRBD1. Germline V lookup: CDR1 LNHNV, CDR2 YYDKDF (reference sequence). The V segment lost 2 bases and the J segment 3 bases; nucleotides outside the gene matches: 22. The CDR3 length is 22 residues. The CDR3, as DNA: TGTGCCACCAGCAGACAACCAACGGGACAGGGGACGTACGCAGCGGGCTACAATGAGCAGTTCTTC. This encodes CATSRQPTGQGTYAAGYNEQFF.